This T cell receptor beta chain was identified in a study of T cell responses to AZD1222 COVID-19 vaccine. Study observations and caveats: Baseline serostatus was positive in only six AZD1222 recipients. Increases in Spike-specific TCR breadth and depth were seen after two AZD1222 doses. The donor cohort was predominantly white British with a female majority, and clonal diversity may have been underestimated.

The germline V gene has CDR1 MNHEY and CDR2 SVGAGI. The V gene lost 4 bases and the J gene lost 0 bases, with 10 bases spanning the gap. CDR3 length equals 15 residues. The method was immunoSEQ multiplex PCR; TCRdb's version includes in-frame clones alone and lacks a portion of them. The sample has around 180,000 clones, 75% to 95% seen once. To note about this clone: Its cognate antigen is unknown.

The V and J genes are TRBV6-5 and TRBJ1-3; no reliable D call. The sample in question was peripheral blood, obtained on day 0 of AZD1222 vaccination. This TCR was recovered from an adult in good health. DNA of the CDR3: TGTGCCAGCAGTTTCGACGGCCTCTCTGGAAACACCATATATTTT. It translates to CASSFDGLSGNTIYF.